Each of the 23 T cell receptor beta chains below was sequenced from the same sample in a study of patients with pleural tuberculosis. TCRdb re-called the reads through MiXCR, storing one row per CDR3 protein. In the table there are 29,000 or so distinct CDR3 sequences, more than 15% of which are singletons. The source material was peripheral blood. The receptor set was obtained from a human donor with pleural tuberculosis.

This rearrangement joins TRBV11-2 to TRBJ2-1; TRBD2 is a possible D gene (5 bases). Germline assignment: CDR1 SGHAT and CDR2 FQNNGV. The CDR3 has 13 residues. The V end lost 5 bases, the J end lost 9 bases, and 14 bases lay between the germline ends. Written as DNA, the CDR3 is TGTGCCAGCAGCACCCGGCGGGCCGGTGAGCAGTTCTTC. Protein sequence: CASSTRRAGEQFF.

In this sample, this clonotype turned up a few times. A much larger clone lies one base from this, so it may be a read error. This chain links TRBV4-3 with TRBJ2-4, with TRBD1 as a possible D gene (5 bases). Germline assignment: CDR1 LGHNA and CDR2 YSLEER. The length of the CDR3 is 16 residues. DNA of the CDR3: TGCGCCAGCAGCCAAGAGGGGCTAATAGCCAAAAACATTCGGTACTTC. Its translation is CASSQEGLIAKNIRYF.

As to this clonotype: One base away lies a much larger clone, so this may be a sequencing read error. V usage is TRBV12-3 or TRBV12-4 and J usage is TRBJ2-7, with D perhaps given as TRBD1 or TRBD2 (5 bases each). There are 15 residues in the CDR3. The CDR3 nucleotides are TGTGCCAGCAGTTTGTACGGGGCGGCCTTTTACGGGCAGTACTTC. Translation gives CASSLYGAAFYGQYF.

This clonotype was seen at least ten times. The rearrangement links TRBV3-1 to TRBJ1-2; perhaps TRBD1 as D (5 bases). Germline lookup yields CDR1 LGHDT and CDR2 YNNKEL (reference sequence). V lost 2 bases and J lost 0, with 10 bases in between. This CDR3 comprises 15 residues. This CDR3 reads CASSQTTGANYGYTF. CDR3 nucleotide sequence: TGTGCCAGCAGCCAAACAACAGGCGCTAACTATGGCTACACCTTC.

This clonotype has a count of ten or more. This chain uses TRBV5-6 with TRBJ1-1; 7 nucleotides align to TRBD1. The CDR3 extends over 16 amino acids. Unmatched junction bases numbered 9, after V lost 4 bases and J lost 0 bases. Germline V gives CDR1 SGHDT, CDR2 YYEEEE. This CDR3 is CASSLGHTGVNTEAFF. CDR3 nucleotide sequence: TGTGCCAGCAGCCTCGGACATACAGGGGTGAACACTGAAGCTTTCTTT.

This clonotype was picked up a small number of times. A much larger clone differs by one base, so this may be a read error. The chain carries TRBV6-1 and TRBJ2-2, with D perhaps matching TRBD2 (5 bases). The germline V gene has CDR1 MNHNS and CDR2 SASEGT. CDR3 size: 13 residues. Trimming pared 6 bases from V and 1 base from J, leaving 6 bases between. For the CDR3, the DNA is TGTGCCAGCAGGGCGGGGAACACCGGGGAGCTGTTTTTT. The encoded protein is CASRAGNTGELFF.

This clonotype was found many times. This CDR3 is CASLSSYTGELFF. In DNA, the CDR3 is TGTGCCAGCCTCTCTAGTTACACCGGGGAGCTGTTTTTT. The rearrangement uses TRBV6-1 and TRBJ2-2; no clear D. Between the trimmed V and J ends, which lost 8 bases and 3 bases, there was a span of 10 bases. There are 13 residues in the CDR3. The germline gives CDR1 MNHNS, CDR2 SASEGT.

J is TRBJ2-1 and V is TRBV30, with D possibly matching TRBD2 (5 bases). Germline-derived CDR1 and CDR2 are GTSNPN and SVGIG (reference sequence). Between the trimmed V and J ends, which lost 8 bases and 4 bases, there was a span of 18 bases. The CDR3 spans 14 residues. In DNA form, the CDR3 reads TGTGCCGGTCAAAGCGGTAACCGTTACAATGAGCAGTTCTTC. The encoded protein is CAGQSGNRYNEQFF.

This clonotype was seen repeatedly, ten times or more. V and J are TRBV11-2 and TRBJ2-7; 13 bases line up with TRBD2. The J segment lost 2 bases and the V segment lost 4 bases, leaving 2 bases of the junction unmatched. Looked up from germline, CDR1 is SGHAT and CDR2 is FQNNGV. This CDR3 is 15 amino acids long. For the CDR3, the DNA is TGTGCCAGCAGCTCCGGACTAGCGGGAGCCTACGAGCAGTACTTC. Translated: CASSSGLAGAYEQYF.

This clonotype was counted ten times or more. The rearrangement joins TRBV7-9 to TRBJ1-2; tentatively, D is TRBD1 (5 bases). Germline V gene sequence: CDR1 SEHNR, CDR2 FQNEAQ (reference sequence). With 6 bases removed from V and 1 base from J, the gap between germline ends came to 18 bases. The CDR3 is made up of 16 amino acids. CDR3 nucleotide sequence: TGTGCCAGCAGGCGGAGTCCCGGGACGGTTAACTATGGCTACACCTTC. Amino acid sequence: CASRRSPGTVNYGYTF.

On this clonotype itself: The junction and the germline gene differ at one end; a read error may be behind it. The genes are TRBV7-3 and TRBJ1-2, with D maybe TRBD1 (5 bases). Per the germline V gene, CDR1 is SGHTA and CDR2 is FQGTGA. The CDR3 has 14 amino acids. CDR3 sequence (DNA): TGTGCCAGCAGCCAACTCACCACGTCGCGGGGCTACGCCTTC. Its protein is CASSQLTTSRGYAF.

This clonotype was counted at least ten times. This sequence joins TRBV6-1 and TRBJ2-7, with 7 bases matching TRBD1. The J segment lost 0 bases and the V segment lost 4 bases, leaving 6 bases of the junction unmatched. The CDR3 spans 15 residues. From germline, CDR1 is MNHNS and CDR2 SASEGT. CDR3 sequence: CASSGSTGLSYEQYF. CDR3 sequence (DNA): TGTGCCAGCAGTGGGTCGACAGGGCTCTCCTACGAGCAGTACTTC.

In this sample, this clonotype turned up many times. The chain employs TRBV19 and TRBJ2-7; TRBD2 aligns across 14 bases. The CDR3 length is 15 residues. Germline V gives CDR1 LNHDA, CDR2 SQIVND (reference sequence). V gave up 9 bases and J gave up 3 bases; unmatched junction bases: 7. The CDR3 DNA follows: TGTGCCAGCACCATCGGGACTAGCGGGAGCTACGAGCAGTACTTC. The encoded protein is CASTIGTSGSYEQYF.

The table lists this clonotype with many counts. The V gene is TRBV4-3, the J gene TRBJ2-7; tentative D call: TRBD1 (6 bases). CDR1 is LGHNA, CDR2 YSLEER, per germline. V gave up 0 bases and J gave up 3 bases, with 18 bases separating them. The CDR3 sequence is 17 residues long. Here the CDR3 DNA reads TGCGCCAGCAGCCAAGATTCCAGTGGACAGCCCTACTACGAGCAGTACTTC. As protein: CASSQDSSGQPYYEQYF.

Comment on this clonotype: The junction and the germline gene differ at one end; a read error may be behind it. CDR3 loop: CASTPRHSQPQHF. The CDR3 nucleotides are TGCGCCAGCACCCCGCGACATAGCCAGCCCCAGCATTTT. The chain links TRBV6-2 or TRBV6-3 to TRBJ1-5; no clear D gene. The CDR3 has 13 residues. CDR1 is MNHEY, CDR2 SVGEGT, per germline.

This clonotype was seen a few times. A much bigger clone sits one base away, suggesting this may be a read error. The chain carries TRBV7-2 and TRBJ1-2, with TRBD1 as a possible D gene (6 bases). Trimming cost V 3 bases and J 6 bases, with 17 bases left between them. Germline V gene sequence: CDR1 SGHTA, CDR2 FQGNSA. This CDR3 is built from 15 residues. The CDR3 DNA reads as TGTGCCAGCAGCTTCCCCTGGGGGCCGGGGGATGGCTACACCTTC. This sequence encodes CASSFPWGPGDGYTF. Using reference TRBV7-2 and TRBJ1-2 for the parts outside the CDR3, the full variable domain is GAGVSQSPSNKVTEKGKDVELRCDPISGHTALYWYRQSLGQGLEFLIYFQGNSAPDKSGLPSDRFSAERTGGSVSTLTIQRTQQEDSAVYLCASSFPWGPGDGYTFGSGTRLTVV.

The chain recombines TRBV4-2 with TRBJ1-3; D perhaps matches TRBD1 (6 bases). Between the trimmed V and J ends, which lost 1 base and 5 bases, there was a span of 18 bases. The germline V gene has CDR1 LGHNA and CDR2 YNFKEQ. This CDR3 has 17 amino acids. The CDR3 is CASSQVGPTGSRNTIYF. CDR3 DNA sequence: TGTGCCAGCAGCCAAGTAGGTCCGACAGGAAGCCGAAACACCATATATTTT.

By its share, this clonotype is medium-sized. The V gene is TRBV6-1, the J gene TRBJ1-4; weak D call: TRBD1 (6 bases). V was cut by 6 bases and J by 6 bases, with 14 bases left in between. Per the germline V gene, CDR1 is MNHNS and CDR2 is SASEGT. The CDR3 length is 14 residues. DNA of the CDR3: TGTGCCAGCAGGCTACAGGGAGGGGATGAAAAACTGTTTTTT. This sequence encodes CASRLQGGDEKLFF.

This clonotype came up many times. V gene TRBV10-3 combines with J gene TRBJ2-1; no definite D call. Germline V lookup: CDR1 ENHRY, CDR2 SYGVKD. Between the trimmed V and J ends, which lost 3 bases and 10 bases, there was a span of 10 bases. CDR3 length equals 12 residues. CDR3 sequence reads: CAISDLAAEQFF. Written as DNA, the CDR3 is TGTGCCATCAGTGATCTGGCGGCAGAGCAGTTCTTC.

This clonotype has a count of ten or more. This chain's CDR3 is CASSLGGAGGKETQYF. The DNA for the CDR3 is TGTGCCAGCAGCTTGGGTGGTGCAGGGGGCAAGGAGACCCAGTACTTC. This chain links TRBV5-4 with TRBJ2-5, with TRBD1 matching 8 bases. The V gene's germline CDR1 is SGHNT and CDR2 YYREEE (reference sequence). Germline trimming cut 0 bases from V and 5 bases from J; bases unmatched to any gene: 9. CDR3 size: 16 residues.

In its sample, this clonotype was seen many times. The chain couples TRBV12-3 or TRBV12-4 to TRBJ2-2; 7 nucleotides agree with TRBD1. The ends lost 4 bases at V and 0 bases at J; junction bases unmatched: 5. The CDR3 spans 16 residues. The CDR3 here is CASSSRDRANTGELFF. The CDR3 DNA is TGTGCCAGCAGTTCCCGAGACAGGGCGAACACCGGGGAGCTGTTTTTT.

In this sample, this clonotype turned up a few times. J is TRBJ2-5 and V is TRBV5-1, with D maybe TRBD1 (5 bases). This CDR3 has 16 amino acids. From germline, CDR1 is SGHRS and CDR2 YFSETQ. The germline V and J ends were trimmed by 4 bases and 1 base, with 17 bases remaining between them. The CDR3 spells CASSPNTRQTQETQYF. The CDR3 DNA sequence: TGCGCCAGCAGCCCAAACACCCGACAGACCCAAGAGACCCAGTACTTC.

About this clonotype: The junction and the germline gene differ at one end; a read error may be behind it. The chain combines TRBV6-1 with TRBJ1-1; D perhaps matches TRBD1 (6 bases). CDR3 length: 8 residues. The germline V gene has CDR1 MNHNS and CDR2 SASEGT. CDR3 DNA: TGTGCCATCAGTGAACAGGGCTTT. It specifies CAISEQGF.